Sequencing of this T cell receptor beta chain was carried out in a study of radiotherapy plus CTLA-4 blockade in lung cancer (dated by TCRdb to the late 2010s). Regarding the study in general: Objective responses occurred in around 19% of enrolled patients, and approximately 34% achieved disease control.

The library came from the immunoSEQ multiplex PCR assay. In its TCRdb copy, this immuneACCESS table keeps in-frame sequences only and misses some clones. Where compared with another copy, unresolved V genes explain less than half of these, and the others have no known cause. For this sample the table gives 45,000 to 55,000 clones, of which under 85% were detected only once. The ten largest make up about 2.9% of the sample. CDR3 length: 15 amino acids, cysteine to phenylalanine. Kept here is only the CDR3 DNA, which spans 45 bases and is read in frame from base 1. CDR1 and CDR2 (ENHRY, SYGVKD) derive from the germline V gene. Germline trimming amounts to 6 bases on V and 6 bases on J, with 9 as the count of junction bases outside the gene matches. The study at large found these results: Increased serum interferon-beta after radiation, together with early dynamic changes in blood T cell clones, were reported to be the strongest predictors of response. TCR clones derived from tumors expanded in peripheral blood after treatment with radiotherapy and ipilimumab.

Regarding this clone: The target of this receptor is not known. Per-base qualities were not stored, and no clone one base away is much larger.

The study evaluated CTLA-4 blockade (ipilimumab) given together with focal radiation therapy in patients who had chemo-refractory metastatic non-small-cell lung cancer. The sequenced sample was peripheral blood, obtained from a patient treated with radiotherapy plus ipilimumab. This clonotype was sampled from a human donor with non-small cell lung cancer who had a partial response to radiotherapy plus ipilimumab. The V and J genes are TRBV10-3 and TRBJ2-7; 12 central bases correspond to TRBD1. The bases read TGTGCCATCAGCCAAGGGACAGGGGGCTTCTCCGAGCAGTACTTC. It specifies CAISQGTGGFSEQYF.